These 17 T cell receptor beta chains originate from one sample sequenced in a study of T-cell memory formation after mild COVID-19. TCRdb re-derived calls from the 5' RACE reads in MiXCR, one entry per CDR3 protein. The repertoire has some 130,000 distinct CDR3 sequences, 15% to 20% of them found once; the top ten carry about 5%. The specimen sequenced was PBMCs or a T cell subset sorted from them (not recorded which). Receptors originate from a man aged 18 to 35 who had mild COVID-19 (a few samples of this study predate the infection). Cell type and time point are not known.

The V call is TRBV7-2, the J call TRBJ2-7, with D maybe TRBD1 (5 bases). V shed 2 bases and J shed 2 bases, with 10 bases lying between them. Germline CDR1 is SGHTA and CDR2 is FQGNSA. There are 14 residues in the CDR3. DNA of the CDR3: TGTGCCAGCAGCTTACTAGACAGAACCTACGAGCAGTACTTC. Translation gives CASSLLDRTYEQYF.

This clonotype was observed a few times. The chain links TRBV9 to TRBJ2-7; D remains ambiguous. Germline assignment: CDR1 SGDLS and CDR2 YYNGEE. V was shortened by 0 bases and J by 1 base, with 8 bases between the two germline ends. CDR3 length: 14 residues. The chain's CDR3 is CASSVDSRSYEQYF. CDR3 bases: TGTGCCAGCAGCGTAGACAGCCGATCCTACGAGCAGTACTTC.

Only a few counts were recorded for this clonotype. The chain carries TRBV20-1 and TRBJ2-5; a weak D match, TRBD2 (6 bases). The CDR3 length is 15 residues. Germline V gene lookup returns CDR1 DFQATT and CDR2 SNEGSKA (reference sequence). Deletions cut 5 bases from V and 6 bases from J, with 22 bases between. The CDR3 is CSAGYWLEGTKTQYF. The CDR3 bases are TGCAGTGCTGGATATTGGTTGGAGGGGACGAAGACCCAGTACTTC.

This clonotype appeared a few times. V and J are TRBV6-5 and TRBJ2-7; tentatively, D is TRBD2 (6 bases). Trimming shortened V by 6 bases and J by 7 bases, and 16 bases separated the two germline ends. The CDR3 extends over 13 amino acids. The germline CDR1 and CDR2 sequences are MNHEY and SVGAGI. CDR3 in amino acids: CASSPTRAGEQYV. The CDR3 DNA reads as TGTGCCAGCAGCCCCACTAGGGCGGGGGAGCAGTACGTC.

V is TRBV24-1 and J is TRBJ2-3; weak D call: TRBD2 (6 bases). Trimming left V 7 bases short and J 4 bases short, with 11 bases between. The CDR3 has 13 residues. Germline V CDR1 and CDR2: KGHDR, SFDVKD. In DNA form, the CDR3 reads TGTGCCACCAGAGGCGGGGCGGCAGATACGCAGTATTTT. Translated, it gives CATRGGAADTQYF.

The CDR3 coding sequence is TGTGCCAGCAGTCAATTGACTAGCGGCCCCTACGAGCAGTACTTC. Protein product: CASSQLTSGPYEQYF. The chain employs TRBV12-3 or TRBV12-4 and TRBJ2-7; TRBD2 aligns across 9 bases. V lost 5 bases, J lost 2 bases, and 7 bases stayed unmatched. The CDR3 loop spans 15 amino acids.

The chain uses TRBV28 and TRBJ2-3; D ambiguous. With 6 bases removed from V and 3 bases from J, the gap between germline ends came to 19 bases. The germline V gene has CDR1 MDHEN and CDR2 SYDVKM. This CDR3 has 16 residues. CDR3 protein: CASRSVGRPITDTQYF. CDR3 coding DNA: TGTGCCAGCAGGTCCGTAGGGCGCCCGATAACAGATACGCAGTATTTT.

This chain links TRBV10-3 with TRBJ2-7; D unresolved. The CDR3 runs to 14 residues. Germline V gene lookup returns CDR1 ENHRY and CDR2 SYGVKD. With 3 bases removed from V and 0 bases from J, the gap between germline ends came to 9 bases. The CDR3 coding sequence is TGTGCCATCAGTGACACAAGGAGCTCCTACGAGCAGTACGTC. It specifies CAISDTRSSYEQYV.

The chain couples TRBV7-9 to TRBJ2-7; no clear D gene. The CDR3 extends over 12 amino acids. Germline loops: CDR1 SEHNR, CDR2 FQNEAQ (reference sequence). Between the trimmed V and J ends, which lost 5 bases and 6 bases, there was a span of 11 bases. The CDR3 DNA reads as TGTGCCAGCAGCATCGACCCCGCCGAGCAGTACTTC. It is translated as CASSIDPAEQYF.

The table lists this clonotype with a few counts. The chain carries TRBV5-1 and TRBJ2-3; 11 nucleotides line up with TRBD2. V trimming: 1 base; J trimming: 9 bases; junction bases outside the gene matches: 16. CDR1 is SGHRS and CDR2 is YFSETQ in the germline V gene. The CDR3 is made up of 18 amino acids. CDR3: CASSLSPAVAGGPSTQYF. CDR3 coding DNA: TGCGCCAGCAGCTTGTCCCCTGCGGTAGCGGGGGGGCCAAGCACGCAGTATTTT.

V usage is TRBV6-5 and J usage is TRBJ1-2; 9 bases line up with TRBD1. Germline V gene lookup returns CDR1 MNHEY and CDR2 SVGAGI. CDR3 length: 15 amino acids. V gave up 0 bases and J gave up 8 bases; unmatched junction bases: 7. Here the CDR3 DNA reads TGTGCCAGCAGTTACTCGACAGGACAGGGGTGGGGCTACACCTTC. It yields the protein CASSYSTGQGWGYTF.

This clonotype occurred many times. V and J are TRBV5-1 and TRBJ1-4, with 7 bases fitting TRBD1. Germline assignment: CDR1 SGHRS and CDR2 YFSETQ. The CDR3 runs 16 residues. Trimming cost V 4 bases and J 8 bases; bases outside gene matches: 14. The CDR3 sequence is CASSNTIQGSGEKLFF. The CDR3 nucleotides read TGCGCCAGCAGCAACACGATACAGGGGTCGGGGGAAAAACTGTTTTTT. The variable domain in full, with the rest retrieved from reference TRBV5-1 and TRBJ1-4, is KAGVTQTPRYLIKTRGQQVTLSCSPISGHRSVSWYQQTPGQGLQFLFEYFSETQRNKGNFPGRFSGRQFSNSRSEMNVSTLELGDSALYLCASSNTIQGSGEKLFFGSGTQLSVL.

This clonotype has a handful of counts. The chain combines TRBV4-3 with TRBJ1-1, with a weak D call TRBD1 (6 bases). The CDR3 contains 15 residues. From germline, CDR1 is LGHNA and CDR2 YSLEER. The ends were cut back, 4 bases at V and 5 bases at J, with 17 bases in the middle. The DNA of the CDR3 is TGCGCCAGCAGCCCTCTACTGGGGGCGAGTACTGAAGCTTTCTTT. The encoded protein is CASSPLLGASTEAFF.

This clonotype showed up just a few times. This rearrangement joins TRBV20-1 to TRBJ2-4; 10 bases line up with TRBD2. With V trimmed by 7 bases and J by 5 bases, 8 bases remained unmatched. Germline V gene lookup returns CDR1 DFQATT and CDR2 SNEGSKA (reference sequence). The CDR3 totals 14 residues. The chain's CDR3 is CSGATGTSENIQYF. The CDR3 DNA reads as TGCAGTGGTGCCACCGGGACTAGCGAAAACATTCAGTACTTC.

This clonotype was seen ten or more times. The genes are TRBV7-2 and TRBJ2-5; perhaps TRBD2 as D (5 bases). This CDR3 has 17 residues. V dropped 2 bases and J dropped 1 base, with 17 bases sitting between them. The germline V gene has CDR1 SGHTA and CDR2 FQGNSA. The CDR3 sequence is CASSLIDRGRPQETQYF. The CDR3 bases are TGTGCCAGCAGCTTAATCGACCGCGGGCGGCCCCAAGAGACCCAGTACTTC. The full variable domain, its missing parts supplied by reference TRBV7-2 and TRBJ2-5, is GAGVSQSPSNKVTEKGKDVELRCDPISGHTALYWYRQSLGQGLEFLIYFQGNSAPDKSGLPSDRFSAERTGGSVSTLTIQRTQQEDSAVYLCASSLIDRGRPQETQYFGPGTRLLVL.

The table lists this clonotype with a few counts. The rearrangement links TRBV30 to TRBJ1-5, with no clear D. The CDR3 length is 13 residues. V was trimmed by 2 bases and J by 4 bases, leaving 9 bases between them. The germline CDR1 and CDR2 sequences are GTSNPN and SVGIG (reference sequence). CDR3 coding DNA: TGTGCCTGGAGTCGAGAGATGAATCAGCCCCAGCATTTT. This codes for CAWSREMNQPQHF.

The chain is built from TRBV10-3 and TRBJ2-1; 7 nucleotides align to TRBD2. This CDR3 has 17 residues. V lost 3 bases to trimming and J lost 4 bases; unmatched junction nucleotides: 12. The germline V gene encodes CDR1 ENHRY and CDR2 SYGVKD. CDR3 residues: CAISDLSLSGGYNEQFF. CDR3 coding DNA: TGTGCCATCAGTGACCTCTCCCTATCGGGGGGTTACAATGAGCAGTTCTTC.